A single sample is the source of the 5 T cell receptor beta chains below, sequenced in a study of cytomegalovirus exposure and HLA in healthy donors (dated by TCRdb to between 2016 and 2019). Library construction relied on the immunoSEQ multiplex PCR assay. For the multiplex PCR, a mixture combining 60 forward primers for TCR Vbeta segments and 13 reverse primers for TCR Jbeta segments was used. Drawn from immuneACCESS, this table holds only the in-frame rearrangements with V and J called that TCRdb kept. Clones are partly lost; checked studies trace under half to an unresolved V gene and leave the rest unexplained. The sample has 110,000 or so clones on record, 81% of them singletons. The ten top clones hold 2.2% of the sample. The sequencing input was PBMCs. These receptors were obtained from a woman aged 30 to 39 in good health and CMV-seronegative.

This rearrangement joins TRBV7-2 to TRBJ2-7, with 10 bases fitting TRBD2. CDR1 is SGHTA, CDR2 FQGNSA, per germline. This CDR3 contains 14 residues. V gave up 5 bases and J gave up 5 bases; unmatched junction bases: 6. CDR3 in amino acids: CASSPGTSDHEQYF. Written as DNA, the CDR3 is TGTGCCAGCAGCCCAGGGACTAGCGACCACGAGCAGTACTTC.

This chain uses TRBV18 with TRBJ1-1; D is possibly TRBD1 (5 bases). Germline lookup yields CDR1 KGHSH and CDR2 LQKENI. Trimming removed 0 bases at V and 6 bases at J, with 8 bases between. This CDR3 is built from 13 residues. The CDR3 nucleotides are TGTGCCAGCTCACCACCGGGAGGGGCTGAAGCTTTCTTT. Translated, it gives CASSPPGGAEAFF.

The chain carries TRBV19 and TRBJ2-5; D is possibly TRBD2 (7 bases). With 6 bases removed from V and 4 bases from J, the gap between germline ends came to 12 bases. The CDR3 loop spans 13 amino acids. CDR1 is LNHDA, CDR2 SQIVND, per germline (reference sequence). As DNA, the CDR3 is TGTGCCAGTAGGGGGAGGGGGGCAGAGACCCAGTACTTC. Its translation: CASRGRGAETQYF.

The chain couples TRBV7-2 to TRBJ2-1; D possibly corresponds to TRBD2 (7 bases). V lost 0 bases, J lost 7 bases, and 13 bases lay in between. Germline V gene lookup returns CDR1 SGHTA and CDR2 FQGNSA. The CDR3 covers 15 residues. CDR3 bases: TGTGCCAGCAGCTTAGCGGGAGGGGGGGGTAATGAGCAGTTCTTC. Amino acid sequence: CASSLAGGGGNEQFF.

This clone was seen only once. V usage is TRBV6-1 and J usage is TRBJ1-2; 8 nucleotides match TRBD1. The trim removed 5 bases at V and 8 bases at J, leaving 13 bases unmatched. Germline CDR1 reads MNHNS; CDR2 reads SASEGT. This CDR3 has 15 amino acids. CDR3 in amino acids: CASSIQDRGAGGYTF. In nucleotides, the CDR3 is TGTGCCAGCAGTATACAAGACAGGGGCGCGGGAGGCTACACCTTC.